Shown below are 24 T cell receptor beta chains from a single sample sequenced in a study of shared clonotypes between healthy human individuals. Produced via immunoSEQ multiplex PCR; TCRdb's table is partial and in-frame only. The sample lists about a million clones, under 80% occurring once. The sample consisted of memory CD4+ T cells sorted from blood. Subset indicated: CD45RA-negative fraction. The receptors were gathered from a man aged 18-30 years in good health.

The V call is TRBV30, the J call TRBJ1-3; D is ambiguous. This CDR3 is built from 14 residues. Trimming cost V 5 bases and J 0 bases, with 11 bases left between them. Per the germline V gene, CDR1 is GTSNPN and CDR2 is SVGIG (reference sequence). In DNA, the CDR3 is TGTGCCTGGGGGTGGGCTTCCTCTGGAAACACCATATATTTT. This translates into CAWGWASSGNTIYF.

This chain links TRBV5-6 with TRBJ2-3; D is perhaps TRBD1 (6 bases). There are 16 residues in the CDR3. With 1 base removed from V and 8 bases from J, the gap between germline ends came to 20 bases. CDR1 and CDR2 (germline): SGHDT, YYEEEE. The CDR3 nucleotides read TGTGCCAGCAGCTTGCGGGACATTTCTTTTATGGGTACGCAGTATTTT. Translating it yields CASSLRDISFMGTQYF.

The genes are TRBV6-6 and TRBJ2-7; D unclear. Germline V gene sequence: CDR1 MNHNY, CDR2 SVGAGI (reference sequence). V was shortened by 6 bases and J by 2 bases, with 8 bases between the two germline ends. This CDR3 region has 12 residues. The CDR3 protein is CASSLVPYEQYF. The CDR3 DNA reads TGTGCCAGCAGCTTAGTACCCTACGAGCAGTACTTC.

This chain uses TRBV6-1 with TRBJ1-1, with D maybe TRBD1 (5 bases). The V end was cut by 3 bases, the J end by 0 bases, with 8 bases between. Germline lookup yields CDR1 MNHNS and CDR2 SASEGT. The CDR3 is 14 residues long. For the CDR3, the DNA is TGTGCCAGCAGTGACAGGGAGATGAACACTGAAGCTTTCTTT. Protein sequence: CASSDREMNTEAFF.

V gene TRBV10-3 combines with J gene TRBJ1-3, with D possibly TRBD1 on 5 matching bases. The V gene lost 6 bases and the J gene lost 0 bases, with 12 bases spanning the gap. CDR3 size: 15 residues. Germline CDR1 and CDR2: ENHRY and SYGVKD. The chain's CDR3 is CAISGGTASGNTIYF. The DNA of the CDR3 is TGTGCCATCAGCGGAGGGACGGCCTCTGGAAACACCATATATTTT.

This clone occurred a few times. CDR3 sequence: CASSFRGEFNYGYTF. CDR3 bases: TGCGCCAGCAGCTTCCGGGGCGAATTCAACTATGGCTACACCTTC. V gene TRBV5-1 combines with J gene TRBJ1-2; tentatively, D is TRBD1 (5 bases). Per germline, CDR1 SGHRS and CDR2 YFSETQ. V dropped 2 bases and J dropped 2 bases, with 13 bases sitting between them. The CDR3 is 15 residues long.

This clone was picked up one time. The genes are TRBV4-3 and TRBJ2-3; D is perhaps TRBD1 or TRBD2 (5 bases each). The CDR3 totals 16 residues. The germline CDR1 and CDR2 sequences are LGHNA and YSLEER. Trimming pared 0 bases from V and 2 bases from J, leaving 12 bases between. In DNA form, the CDR3 reads TGCGCCAGCAGCCAAGACACCGGGACCCACACAGATACGCAGTATTTT. It translates to CASSQDTGTHTDTQYF.

This rearrangement joins TRBV7-9 to TRBJ1-2, with D possibly TRBD1 on 5 matching bases. Trimming took 5 bases from V and 2 from J, leaving 15 bases between them. The length of the CDR3 is 15 residues. Looked up from germline, CDR1 is SEHNR and CDR2 is FQNEAQ (reference sequence). As DNA, the CDR3 is TGTGCCAGCAGCCGCGGGGGAGAAAGAAACTATGGCTACACCTTC. Amino acids: CASSRGGERNYGYTF.

The genes are TRBV6-6 and TRBJ1-3; TRBD1 might be the D (5 bases). V lost 8 bases, J lost 4 bases, and 18 bases lay in between. Germline assignment: CDR1 MNHNY and CDR2 SVGAGI (reference sequence). There are 15 residues in the CDR3. The CDR3 here is CASAYSGPAGNTIYF. Written as DNA, the CDR3 is TGTGCCAGCGCTTATTCGGGGCCTGCCGGAAACACCATATATTTT.

As for this clone: Other nucleotide sequences from this sample produce the same CDR3. The CDR3 region is CATSRGGETQYF. CDR3 sequence (DNA): TGTGCCACCAGCAGGGGGGGAGAGACCCAGTACTTC. V is TRBV15 and J is TRBJ2-5, with a tentative D call TRBD2 (6 bases). Per the germline V gene, CDR1 is LNHNV and CDR2 is YYDKDF (reference sequence). This CDR3 contains 12 residues. Trimming took 3 bases from V and 4 from J, leaving 6 bases between them.

The chain joins TRBV7-3 to TRBJ2-3; D might be TRBD1 (6 bases). Germline V gives CDR1 SGHTA, CDR2 FQGTGA. CDR3 length equals 15 residues. Trimming removed 5 bases from V and 0 bases from J, with 12 bases in between. The CDR3 here is CASSLDRNSTDTQYF. CDR3 DNA: TGTGCCAGCAGCCTAGACAGGAATAGCACAGATACGCAGTATTTT.

This chain connects TRBV19 to TRBJ2-3; TRBD1 matches at 8 bases. Germline CDR1 LNHDA, CDR2 SQIVND (reference sequence). Trimming cost V 2 bases and J 3 bases; bases outside gene matches: 1. The CDR3 sequence is 14 residues long. The CDR3 loop reads CASSIQGATDTQYF. The CDR3 coding sequence is TGTGCCAGTAGTATACAGGGGGCAACAGATACGCAGTATTTT.

This clone has more than one count but fewer than ten. The chain couples TRBV6-6 to TRBJ1-5; TRBD1 matches at 9 bases. Germline V gene lookup returns CDR1 MNHNY and CDR2 SVGAGI (reference sequence). This CDR3 has 16 amino acids. After removal of 4 bases from V and 4 bases from J, the junction contained 8 bases not matched to a gene. The CDR3 sequence: CASSSPDRGRNQPQHF. The DNA of the CDR3 is TGTGCCAGCAGTTCCCCGGACAGGGGCCGGAATCAGCCCCAGCATTTT.

A few counts support this clone. V is TRBV30 and J is TRBJ1-1; D not resolved. V lost 0 bases and J 4 bases, leaving 9 bases between the germline ends. Germline CDR1 GTSNPN, CDR2 SVGIG (reference sequence). The CDR3 totals 13 residues. CDR3 sequence (DNA): TGTGCCTGGAGTGTGACGGGGAGCACTGAAGCTTTCTTT. Amino acid sequence: CAWSVTGSTEAFF.

Of note for this clone: Other DNA sequences within the sample encode an identical CDR3. The J gene is TRBJ2-1, the V gene TRBV18, with 9 bases fitting TRBD2. V trimming: 5 bases; J trimming: 8 bases; junction bases outside the gene matches: 4. This CDR3 comprises 13 residues. Germline V lookup: CDR1 KGHSH, CDR2 LQKENI. CDR3 loop: CASSEGTSYEQFF. CDR3 sequence (DNA): TGTGCCAGCTCAGAAGGGACTAGCTATGAGCAGTTCTTC.

As to this clone: Mismatch with germline at one junction end may stem from a read error. The chain links TRBV6-1 to TRBJ2-1, with a weak D call TRBD2 (6 bases). The CDR3 covers 12 residues. The germline gives CDR1 MNHNS, CDR2 SASEGT. The CDR3 region is CASRRASSEQFF. CDR3 nucleotide sequence: TGCGCCAGCAGGAGGGCTAGCAGTGAGCAGTTCTTC.

The chain employs TRBV20-1 and TRBJ1-6; a possible D gene is TRBD1 (5 bases). Trimming pared 6 bases from V and 14 bases from J, leaving 14 bases between. CDR3 size: 11 residues. From germline, CDR1 is DFQATT and CDR2 SNEGSKA (reference sequence). The CDR3 spells CSAAGPRTLHF. The CDR3 DNA is TGCAGTGCGGCGGGGCCGCGTACCCTCCACTTT.

CDR3 loop: CASSESGGALRTGELFF. In DNA, the CDR3 is TGCGCCAGCAGTGAGTCTGGAGGGGCCTTGCGGACCGGGGAGCTGTTTTTT. V gene TRBV10-1 combines with J gene TRBJ2-2, with a possible D match to TRBD2 (6 bases). Germline V CDR1 and CDR2: WNHNN, SYGVQD (reference sequence). CDR3 length equals 17 residues. V shed 0 bases and J shed 5 bases, with 16 bases lying between them.

This chain uses TRBV11-2 with TRBJ2-3; possibly TRBD2 for D (6 bases). The V and J ends lost 5 bases and 3 bases respectively, with 12 bases between them. Germline V CDR1 and CDR2: SGHAT, FQNNGV. This CDR3 is 14 amino acids long. The CDR3 spells CASSPEGLTDTQYF. In DNA, the CDR3 is TGTGCCAGCAGCCCGGAGGGTTTAACAGATACGCAGTATTTT. The full variable domain, rest sourced from reference TRBV11-2 and TRBJ2-3, is EAGVAQSPRYKIIEKRQSVAFWCNPISGHATLYWYQQILGQGPKLLIQFQNNGVVDDSQLPKDRFSAERLKGVDSTLKIQPAKLEDSAVYLCASSPEGLTDTQYFGPGTRLTVL.

V is TRBV25-1 and J is TRBJ1-5, with 10 bases identical to TRBD1. Trimming took 8 bases from V and 0 from J; bases not matched to a gene: 13. Germline V gene lookup returns CDR1 MGHDK and CDR2 SYGVNS. The length of the CDR3 is 18 residues. This CDR3 is CASPPAPTGGSSNQPQHF. The DNA for the CDR3 is TGTGCCAGCCCTCCGGCTCCGACAGGGGGCAGTAGCAATCAGCCCCAGCATTTT.

In this sample, this clone turned up a few times. The chain uses TRBV7-2 and TRBJ1-1, with unresolved D. Trimming removed 6 bases at V and 6 bases at J, with 11 bases between. Germline CDR1 reads SGHTA; CDR2 reads FQGNSA. This CDR3 is built from 12 residues. The CDR3 nucleotides read TGTGCCAGCAGTCCGGATTGGGCTGAAGCTTTCTTT. Protein: CASSPDWAEAFF. The entire variable domain, with the rest obtained from reference TRBV7-2 and TRBJ1-1, is as follows: GAGVSQSPSNKVTEKGKDVELRCDPISGHTALYWYRQSLGQGLEFLIYFQGNSAPDKSGLPSDRFSAERTGGSVSTLTIQRTQQEDSAVYLCASSPDWAEAFFGQGTRLTVV.

This chain connects TRBV15 to TRBJ1-5, with 10 bases matching TRBD1. Looked up from germline, CDR1 is LNHNV and CDR2 is YYDKDF (reference sequence). This CDR3 comprises 16 residues. J lost 7 bases, V lost 4 bases, and 10 bases had no gene match. CDR3 bases: TGTGCCACCAGCAACCCCGGGACAGGGGCCGGACAGCCCCAGCATTTT. Translating gives CATSNPGTGAGQPQHF.

The chain uses TRBV10-1 and TRBJ2-4; 8 bases fit TRBD1. V lost 2 bases and J lost 3; bases outside the gene matches: 3. Per germline, CDR1 WNHNN and CDR2 SYGVQD (reference sequence). The length of the CDR3 is 15 residues. DNA for the CDR3: TGCGCCAGCAGTGAGGCCGGGACAGGCAAAAACATTCAGTACTTC. Translation: CASSEAGTGKNIQYF.

This clone turned up a few times. In the same sample, other DNA sequences code for this CDR3. CDR3 coding DNA: TGTGCCAGCAGTTTAACGGGGGGTGGCTACACCTTC. Its translation: CASSLTGGGYTF. The chain couples TRBV28 to TRBJ1-2; tentative D call: TRBD1 (5 bases). CDR1 and CDR2 (germline): MDHEN, SYDVKM. CDR3 length: 12 residues. V lost 2 bases and J lost 7, with 8 bases in between.